A selection of T cell receptor beta chains follows, all from one sample in a study of graft-versus-host responses after intestinal transplantation. Method: immunoSEQ multiplex PCR; TCRdb's copy keeps in-frame clones and lacks some. The sample has over 15,000 clones; around nine tenths are singletons. Sequenced material: PBMCs, taken 350 to 400 days after transplant. The receptor source for this set is a human patient who received an intestinal transplant, so some T cells may come from the graft donor. The CDR3 runs from the conserved cysteine through the conserved F or W. The order of the fields is J gene, D gene, V gene, clone size, CDR3 protein, CDR3 DNA. A D gene is named only where the DNA matches it firmly. Clone size appears in some rows only: once, few, many, or a class for an expanded clone.

j_call: TRBJ1-2
d_call: TRBD1
v_call: TRBV13
clone_size: NA
cdr3_aa: CASSLEGTGIGFSTF
cdr3_nt: TGTGCCAGCAGCTTAGAAGGGACAGGGATTGGTTTCTCCACCTTC

j_call: TRBJ2-1
d_call: NA
v_call: TRBV18
clone_size: once
cdr3_aa: CASSPQGYNEQFF
cdr3_nt: TGTGCCAGCTCACCTCAGGGTTACAATGAGCAGTTCTTC

j_call: TRBJ1-5
d_call: NA
v_call: TRBV9
clone_size: NA
cdr3_aa: CASSVGGNSNQPQHF
cdr3_nt: TGTGCCAGCAGCGTAGGGGGGAATAGCAATCAGCCCCAGCATTTT

j_call: TRBJ1-1
d_call: NA
v_call: TRBV5-1
clone_size: once
cdr3_aa: CASSLGSGDTEAFF
cdr3_nt: TGCGCCAGCAGCTTGGGGAGTGGGGACACTGAAGCTTTCTTT

j_call: TRBJ2-4
d_call: NA
v_call: TRBV27
clone_size: NA
cdr3_aa: CASRQQVAKNIQYF
cdr3_nt: TGTGCCAGCAGGCAACAGGTGGCCAAAAACATTCAGTACTTC

j_call: TRBJ1-2
d_call: NA
v_call: TRBV21-1
clone_size: NA
cdr3_aa: CASSKGGDPALNFYGYTF
cdr3_nt: TGTGCCAGCAGCAAAGGGGGAGATCCGGCCCTGAATTTCTATGGCTACACCTTC

j_call: TRBJ2-1
d_call: NA
v_call: TRBV4-1
clone_size: NA
cdr3_aa: CASSQVPWRGLKQFF
cdr3_nt: TGCGCCAGCAGCCAAGTTCCCTGGCGAGGGTTAAAGCAGTTCTTC

j_call: TRBJ2-7
d_call: TRBD2
v_call: TRBV6-1
clone_size: NA
cdr3_aa: CASSEESSGSYEQYF
cdr3_nt: TGTGCCAGCAGTGAAGAGTCTAGCGGATCCTACGAGCAGTACTTC

j_call: TRBJ1-3
d_call: NA
v_call: TRBV6-6
clone_size: few
cdr3_aa: CASSYSGNTIYF
cdr3_nt: TGTGCCAGCAGTTACTCTGGAAACACCATATATTTT

j_call: TRBJ1-2
d_call: NA
v_call: TRBV11-2
clone_size: once
cdr3_aa: CASSFGVGGYYGYTF
cdr3_nt: TGTGCCAGCAGCTTTGGGGTAGGGGGTTACTATGGCTACACCTTC

j_call: TRBJ2-2
d_call: TRBD1
v_call: TRBV15
clone_size: NA
cdr3_aa: CATSRERQGNTGELFF
cdr3_nt: TGTGCCACCAGCAGGGAGAGACAGGGGAACACCGGGGAGCTGTTTTTT

j_call: TRBJ2-7
d_call: TRBD2
v_call: TRBV4-1
clone_size: NA
cdr3_aa: CASSQDPTSGKYF
cdr3_nt: TGCGCCAGCAGCCAGGACCCGACTAGCGGGAAGTACTTC

j_call: TRBJ2-4
d_call: NA
v_call: TRBV4-2
clone_size: NA
cdr3_aa: CASSQVQGLAKNIQYF
cdr3_nt: TGTGCCAGCAGCCAAGTCCAGGGATTAGCCAAAAACATTCAGTACTTC

j_call: TRBJ1-2
d_call: NA
v_call: TRBV29-1
clone_size: NA
cdr3_aa: CSVEEDDSYYGYTF
cdr3_nt: TGCAGCGTTGAAGAGGACGACTCCTACTATGGCTACACCTTC

j_call: TRBJ2-1
d_call: NA
v_call: TRBV9
clone_size: NA
cdr3_aa: CASSVAGPRNNEQFF
cdr3_nt: TGTGCCAGCAGCGTAGCGGGTCCTCGAAACAATGAGCAGTTCTTC

j_call: TRBJ2-1
d_call: TRBD2
v_call: TRBV5-1
clone_size: NA
cdr3_aa: CASSLPRAASGYNEQFF
cdr3_nt: TGCGCCAGCAGCTTGCCCCGGGCGGCTAGCGGTTACAATGAGCAGTTCTTC

j_call: TRBJ1-1
d_call: NA
v_call: TRBV2
clone_size: NA
cdr3_aa: CASRAWLKNTEAFF
cdr3_nt: TGTGCCAGCAGGGCTTGGCTTAAGAACACTGAAGCTTTCTTT

j_call: TRBJ1-5
d_call: NA
v_call: TRBV6-1
clone_size: few
cdr3_aa: CASSEVSHQPQHF
cdr3_nt: TGTGCCAGCAGTGAAGTCAGCCACCAGCCCCAGCATTTT

j_call: TRBJ2-3
d_call: TRBD2
v_call: TRBV11-1
clone_size: once
cdr3_aa: CASSFRTSPLAGGTDTQYF
cdr3_nt: TGTGCCAGCAGCTTCCGAACCTCTCCCCTAGCGGGGGGTACAGATACGCAGTATTTT

j_call: TRBJ1-4
d_call: NA
v_call: TRBV15
clone_size: NA
cdr3_aa: CATSRVGQSPEKLFF
cdr3_nt: TGTGCCACCAGCAGAGTGGGGCAGTCACCCGAAAAACTGTTTTTT

j_call: TRBJ2-4
d_call: NA
v_call: TRBV7-9
clone_size: NA
cdr3_aa: CASSLGFRWTKNIQYF
cdr3_nt: TGTGCCAGCAGCTTAGGGTTCCGTTGGACCAAAAACATTCAGTACTTC

j_call: TRBJ2-3
d_call: NA
v_call: TRBV11-2
clone_size: NA
cdr3_aa: CASSLLGGPYSTDTQYF
cdr3_nt: TGTGCCAGCAGCTTATTGGGGGGACCCTACAGCACAGATACGCAGTATTTT

j_call: TRBJ2-5
d_call: TRBD2
v_call: TRBV7-3
clone_size: NA
cdr3_aa: CASSPAGVSVGETQYF
cdr3_nt: TGTGCCAGCAGCCCAGCGGGAGTTTCGGTGGGAGAGACCCAGTACTTC

j_call: TRBJ2-3
d_call: NA
v_call: TRBV6-5
clone_size: NA
cdr3_aa: CASSYSEGGLADTQYF
cdr3_nt: TGTGCCAGCAGTTACTCGGAGGGGGGGTTGGCAGATACGCAGTATTTT

j_call: TRBJ1-1
d_call: NA
v_call: TRBV10-3
clone_size: NA
cdr3_aa: CAISEGVTEAFF
cdr3_nt: TGTGCCATCAGTGAGGGAGTAACTGAAGCTTTCTTT

j_call: TRBJ2-1
d_call: NA
v_call: TRBV6-5
clone_size: NA
cdr3_aa: CASSYGGSGRNNEQFF
cdr3_nt: TGTGCCAGCAGTTACGGGGGGTCCGGGAGAAACAATGAGCAGTTCTTC

j_call: TRBJ2-5
d_call: TRBD1
v_call: TRBV2
clone_size: NA
cdr3_aa: CASRETGGAETQYF
cdr3_nt: TGTGCCAGCAGAGAGACAGGGGGGGCAGAGACCCAGTACTTC

j_call: TRBJ1-3
d_call: NA
v_call: TRBV7-9
clone_size: NA
cdr3_aa: CASTPMGGTGDTIYF
cdr3_nt: TGTGCCAGCACCCCAATGGGGGGGACCGGGGACACCATATATTTT